Listed below are T cell receptor beta chains from one sample, sequenced in a study of T cells after yellow fever vaccination. MiXCR was run by TCRdb on the 5' RACE reads, yielding one entry per CDR3 protein. The data hold under 200,000 distinct CDR3 sequences, with 11% observed a single time. The sample was CD8+ T cells sorted from PBMCs, taken 15 days after the yellow fever booster vaccination. All receptors come from a man younger than 30 who received the YFV17D yellow fever vaccine. Each CDR3 is given with its conserved first and last residue. A D gene is named only where the DNA matches it firmly. Part of the rows lack a size; the others show once, few, many or a class for expanded clones.

clone size: many
D gene: TRBD2
J gene: TRBJ2-1
V gene: TRBV12-5
CDR3 protein: CASGRGSMNEQFF
CDR3 DNA: TGTGCTAGTGGGCGGGGGTCTATGAATGAGCAGTTCTTC

clone size: few
D gene: TRBD1
J gene: TRBJ2-7
V gene: TRBV5-4
CDR3 protein: CASSSTGVSYEQYF
CDR3 DNA: TGTGCCAGCAGCTCTACAGGGGTTTCCTACGAGCAGTACTTC

clone size: few
D gene: .
J gene: TRBJ2-3
V gene: TRBV27
CDR3 protein: CASSTSPRTAVSDTQYF
CDR3 DNA: TGTGCCAGCAGTACCTCCCCGAGGACAGCCGTATCAGATACGCAGTATTTT

clone size: .
D gene: .
J gene: TRBJ2-5
V gene: TRBV5-1
CDR3 protein: CASSLAGRGQETQYF
CDR3 DNA: TGCGCCAGCAGCTTGGCTGGTCGGGGGCAAGAGACCCAGTACTTC

clone size: .
D gene: TRBD1
J gene: TRBJ1-4
V gene: TRBV5-6
CDR3 protein: CASSWGTGPRVWEKLFF
CDR3 DNA: TGTGCCAGCAGCTGGGGGACAGGGCCGCGGGTCTGGGAAAAACTGTTTTTT

clone size: many
D gene: .
J gene: TRBJ2-3
V gene: TRBV7-3
CDR3 protein: CASSLRGDFTDTQYF
CDR3 DNA: TGTGCCAGCAGCTTACGAGGGGACTTCACAGATACGCAGTATTTT

clone size: many
D gene: .
J gene: TRBJ1-2
V gene: TRBV7-8
CDR3 protein: CASSLLCHNYGYTF
CDR3 DNA: TGTGCCAGCAGCTTACTCTGTCATAACTATGGCTACACCTTC

clone size: many
D gene: .
J gene: TRBJ2-3
V gene: TRBV29-1
CDR3 protein: CSVVPFHVQEITDTQYF
CDR3 DNA: TGCAGCGTTGTACCCTTCCATGTACAGGAAATCACAGATACGCAGTATTTT

clone size: .
D gene: TRBD1
J gene: TRBJ2-1
V gene: TRBV7-9
CDR3 protein: CASSPRDRVHNEQFF
CDR3 DNA: TGTGCCAGCAGCCCCCGGGACAGGGTGCACAATGAGCAGTTCTTC

clone size: .
D gene: .
J gene: TRBJ1-5
V gene: TRBV28
CDR3 protein: CASSLSAGGNQPQHF
CDR3 DNA: TGTGCCAGCAGTTTATCCGCGGGGGGGAATCAGCCCCAGCATTTT

clone size: few
D gene: TRBD1
J gene: TRBJ2-2
V gene: TRBV15
CDR3 protein: CATSGWDRQFPTGELFF
CDR3 DNA: TGTGCCACCAGCGGTTGGGACAGGCAATTCCCTACCGGGGAGCTGTTTTTT

clone size: .
D gene: TRBD1
J gene: TRBJ1-5
V gene: TRBV7-2
CDR3 protein: CASSFGTGMTGPQHF
CDR3 DNA: TGTGCCAGCAGCTTTGGGACAGGTATGACCGGGCCCCAGCATTTT

clone size: .
D gene: .
J gene: TRBJ1-4
V gene: TRBV25-1
CDR3 protein: CASSESPAGIGEKLFF
CDR3 DNA: TGTGCCAGCAGTGAATCCCCGGCAGGGATCGGAGAAAAACTGTTTTTT

clone size: many
D gene: .
J gene: TRBJ2-1
V gene: TRBV4-1
CDR3 protein: CASSQVGYRANEQFF
CDR3 DNA: TGCGCCAGCAGCCAAGTGGGTTATCGGGCGAATGAGCAGTTCTTC

clone size: .
D gene: TRBD1
J gene: TRBJ1-1
V gene: TRBV3-1
CDR3 protein: CASSQDSGGILEAFF
CDR3 DNA: TGTGCCAGCAGCCAAGATTCAGGGGGCATCCTTGAAGCTTTCTTT

clone size: many
D gene: TRBD2
J gene: TRBJ2-5
V gene: TRBV12-3/TRBV12-4
CDR3 protein: CASTPGGGETQYF
CDR3 DNA: TGTGCCAGCACCCCGGGCGGGGGAGAGACCCAGTACTTC

clone size: few
D gene: .
J gene: TRBJ1-5
V gene: TRBV19
CDR3 protein: CASRREGNQPQHF
CDR3 DNA: TGTGCCAGCCGAAGAGAGGGGAATCAGCCCCAGCATTTT

clone size: once
D gene: TRBD1
J gene: TRBJ1-1
V gene: TRBV12-3/TRBV12-4
CDR3 protein: CASSPSGQGDTEAFF
CDR3 DNA: TGTGCCAGCAGCCCTTCCGGACAGGGGGACACTGAAGCTTTCTTT

clone size: .
D gene: TRBD2
J gene: TRBJ2-1
V gene: TRBV11-2
CDR3 protein: CASSWTLAGDPHEQFF
CDR3 DNA: TGTGCCAGCAGCTGGACCCTAGCGGGGGATCCCCATGAGCAGTTCTTC

clone size: .
D gene: .
J gene: TRBJ1-5
V gene: TRBV6-6
CDR3 protein: CASSPGAGYSNQPQHF
CDR3 DNA: TGTGCCAGCAGCCCTGGGGCGGGCTATAGCAATCAGCCCCAGCATTTT

clone size: .
D gene: .
J gene: TRBJ2-3
V gene: TRBV4-1
CDR3 protein: CASSQDIGGRGDTQYF
CDR3 DNA: TGCGCCAGCAGCCAGGATATCGGGGGCCGGGGAGATACGCAGTATTTT

clone size: many
D gene: .
J gene: TRBJ2-2
V gene: TRBV2
CDR3 protein: CASYFSGELFF
CDR3 DNA: TGTGCCAGTTACTTCTCCGGGGAGCTGTTTTTT

clone size: .
D gene: .
J gene: TRBJ2-5
V gene: TRBV7-9
CDR3 protein: CAWSPQYF
CDR3 DNA: TGCGCCTGGTCCCCCCAGTACTTC

clone size: .
D gene: TRBD2
J gene: TRBJ2-3
V gene: TRBV20-1
CDR3 protein: CSARLAPDTQYF
CDR3 DNA: TGCAGTGCTCGACTAGCGCCAGATACGCAGTATTTT

clone size: .
D gene: TRBD1
J gene: TRBJ2-6
V gene: TRBV27
CDR3 protein: CASSRQGAGANVLTF
CDR3 DNA: TGTGCCAGCAGTCGACAGGGGGCTGGGGCCAACGTCCTGACTTTC

clone size: few
D gene: .
J gene: TRBJ1-1
V gene: TRBV19
CDR3 protein: CASRRAMVLGEAFF
CDR3 DNA: TGTGCCAGTAGGAGGGCCATGGTCTTGGGTGAAGCTTTCTTT

clone size: .
D gene: .
J gene: TRBJ2-2
V gene: TRBV29-1
CDR3 protein: CSVYRGNTGELFF
CDR3 DNA: TGCAGCGTCTATCGGGGGAACACCGGGGAGCTGTTTTTT

clone size: .
D gene: .
J gene: TRBJ2-1
V gene: TRBV27
CDR3 protein: CASSPGRNEQFF
CDR3 DNA: TGTGCCAGCAGCCCCGGACGCAATGAGCAGTTCTTC

clone size: few
D gene: .
J gene: TRBJ2-7
V gene: TRBV7-9
CDR3 protein: CASSLGGFYEQYF
CDR3 DNA: TGTGCCAGCAGCTTAGGAGGGTTTTACGAGCAGTACTTC

clone size: few
D gene: .
J gene: TRBJ2-1
V gene: TRBV7-6
CDR3 protein: CASSLDGGNEQFF
CDR3 DNA: TGTGCCAGCAGCTTAGACGGGGGCAATGAGCAGTTCTTC

clone size: .
D gene: .
J gene: TRBJ2-1
V gene: TRBV7-9
CDR3 protein: CASIPLFGDGNNEQFF
CDR3 DNA: TGTGCCAGCATCCCTCTTTTCGGGGACGGTAACAATGAGCAGTTCTTC

clone size: .
D gene: TRBD1
J gene: TRBJ1-2
V gene: TRBV20-1
CDR3 protein: CSARDRDYGYTF
CDR3 DNA: TGCAGTGCTAGGGACAGGGACTATGGCTACACCTTC

clone size: .
D gene: TRBD1
J gene: TRBJ1-6
V gene: TRBV19
CDR3 protein: CASSKTGGNSPLHF
CDR3 DNA: TGTGCCAGTAGTAAGACAGGGGGGAATTCACCCCTCCACTTT

clone size: .
D gene: .
J gene: TRBJ1-1
V gene: TRBV2
CDR3 protein: CASSEADRMNTEAFF
CDR3 DNA: TGTGCCAGCAGTGAAGCCGACAGAATGAACACTGAAGCTTTCTTT

clone size: .
D gene: TRBD1
J gene: TRBJ1-1
V gene: TRBV6-2/TRBV6-3
CDR3 protein: CASSSTGGRSEAFF
CDR3 DNA: TGTGCCAGCAGTTCGACAGGGGGCCGTTCTGAAGCTTTCTTT

clone size: .
D gene: .
J gene: TRBJ2-1
V gene: TRBV7-2
CDR3 protein: CASSNRGLYNEQFF
CDR3 DNA: TGTGCCAGCAGCAACCGGGGGCTGTACAATGAGCAGTTCTTC

clone size: few
D gene: .
J gene: TRBJ1-2
V gene: TRBV4-1
CDR3 protein: CASSARDRNAYGYTF
CDR3 DNA: TGCGCCAGCAGCGCCCGGGACCGGAACGCCTATGGCTACACCTTC

clone size: .
D gene: .
J gene: TRBJ1-2
V gene: TRBV12-3/TRBV12-4
CDR3 protein: CASSPTSTAPTYGYTF
CDR3 DNA: TGTGCCAGCAGCCCCACTTCGACAGCCCCTACCTATGGCTACACCTTC

clone size: few
D gene: TRBD1
J gene: TRBJ2-3
V gene: TRBV12-3/TRBV12-4
CDR3 protein: CASRQRTGSLITDTQYF
CDR3 DNA: TGTGCCAGCAGACAACGGACAGGCTCATTGATCACAGATACGCAGTATTTT

clone size: few
D gene: .
J gene: TRBJ2-1
V gene: TRBV6-5
CDR3 protein: CASSQSGQEQFF
CDR3 DNA: TGTGCCAGCAGTCAATCAGGACAAGAGCAGTTCTTC

clone size: many
D gene: TRBD1
J gene: TRBJ1-2
V gene: TRBV7-6
CDR3 protein: CASSLGQGARGYTF
CDR3 DNA: TGTGCCAGCAGCCTCGGACAGGGGGCGAGGGGCTACACCTTC

clone size: .
D gene: TRBD1
J gene: TRBJ2-2
V gene: TRBV7-9
CDR3 protein: CASSEHDRGPGELFF
CDR3 DNA: TGTGCCAGCAGCGAACATGACAGGGGGCCCGGGGAGCTGTTTTTT

clone size: .
D gene: .
J gene: TRBJ2-7
V gene: TRBV6-5
CDR3 protein: CASSYSISAELSYEQYF
CDR3 DNA: TGTGCCAGCAGTTACTCGATTTCCGCAGAGCTATCCTACGAGCAGTACTTC

clone size: .
D gene: TRBD1
J gene: TRBJ2-2
V gene: TRBV6-2/TRBV6-3
CDR3 protein: CASSYVDRGLTNTGELFF
CDR3 DNA: TGTGCCAGCAGTTACGTCGACAGGGGCCTAACGAACACCGGGGAGCTGTTTTTT

clone size: many
D gene: .
J gene: TRBJ2-7
V gene: TRBV5-1
CDR3 protein: CASSLAGGEQYF
CDR3 DNA: TGCGCCAGCAGCTTGGCCGGCGGGGAGCAGTACTTC

clone size: many
D gene: TRBD2
J gene: TRBJ2-1
V gene: TRBV5-1
CDR3 protein: CASSLETSGYNEQFF
CDR3 DNA: TGCGCCAGCAGCTTGGAGACTAGCGGATACAATGAGCAGTTCTTC